The rows below give T cell receptor beta chains drawn from one sample of a study of control samples from healthy donors and cancer patients. Only in-frame clones appear in the TCRdb table, and some are missing; sequencing was by immunoSEQ multiplex PCR. The sample yields 95,000 to 150,000 clones, approximately 84% seen once. The sequenced sample was blood. The receptors were gathered from a man aged 18 to 30 in good health. Both conserved end residues are part of each CDR3. D genes are given only for firm matches. Not all rows give a size; the values are once, few, many and, for expanded clones, a class.

clone size: once; D gene: TRBD1; V gene: TRBV5-1; J gene: TRBJ2-4; CDR3 DNA: TGCGCCAGCAGCTACCGACAGGGGACTATTCAGTACTTC; CDR3 protein: CASSYRQGTIQYF
clone size: -; D gene: -; V gene: TRBV6-5; J gene: TRBJ1-5; CDR3 DNA: TGTGCCAGCAGTTACCAACGTGGGGATCAGCCCCAGCATTTT; CDR3 protein: CASSYQRGDQPQHF
clone size: -; D gene: -; V gene: TRBV19; J gene: TRBJ2-7; CDR3 DNA: TGTGCCAGTAGTATAGCTCGGACTGTCGAGCAGTACTTC; CDR3 protein: CASSIARTVEQYF
clone size: -; D gene: TRBD1; V gene: TRBV10-3; J gene: TRBJ2-7; CDR3 DNA: TGTGCCATCAGTGCCCCCCCTCCGGGACAGGGCCCCTCCGAGCAGTACTTC; CDR3 protein: CAISAPPPGQGPSEQYF
clone size: -; D gene: -; V gene: TRBV7-2; J gene: TRBJ2-1; CDR3 DNA: TGTGCCAGCAGCCGGGGATTATACAATGAGCAGTTCTTC; CDR3 protein: CASSRGLYNEQFF
clone size: few; D gene: -; V gene: TRBV7-7; J gene: TRBJ2-5; CDR3 DNA: TGTGCTAGCAGCTCCGCAGGGGAGGGGACCCAGTACTTC; CDR3 protein: CASSSAGEGTQYF
clone size: once; D gene: -; V gene: TRBV20-1; J gene: TRBJ2-3; CDR3 DNA: TGCAGTGCTCGTGACAGGATTTCGGATACGCAGTATTTT; CDR3 protein: CSARDRISDTQYF
clone size: -; D gene: -; V gene: TRBV7-3; J gene: TRBJ1-2; CDR3 DNA: TGTGCCAGCAGCGGAATAGCTAACTATGGCTACACCTTC; CDR3 protein: CASSGIANYGYTF
clone size: -; D gene: TRBD1; V gene: TRBV5-6; J gene: TRBJ2-1; CDR3 DNA: TGTGCCAGCAGCTCCTCCCGGGGACAGGGCACCTACAATGAGCAGTTCTTC; CDR3 protein: CASSSSRGQGTYNEQFF
clone size: -; D gene: -; V gene: TRBV3-1/TRBV3-2; J gene: TRBJ2-1; CDR3 DNA: TGTGCCAGCAGCCAAGATCGAGAGGGAGTAGCCTACAATGAGCAGTTCTTC; CDR3 protein: CASSQDREGVAYNEQFF
clone size: once; D gene: TRBD2; V gene: TRBV28; J gene: TRBJ2-7; CDR3 DNA: TGTGCCAGCACCGACTGGGACTTCACTAGCGGGAAGTCCTACGAGCAGTACTTC; CDR3 protein: CASTDWDFTSGKSYEQYF
clone size: -; D gene: -; V gene: TRBV5-1; J gene: TRBJ1-6; CDR3 DNA: TGCGCCAGCAGCTTGGCCTCGCAGAGCTCCTATAATTCACCCCTCCACTTT; CDR3 protein: CASSLASQSSYNSPLHF
clone size: -; D gene: -; V gene: TRBV6-5; J gene: TRBJ2-1; CDR3 DNA: TGTGCCAGCAGTTACTCGACCGGTTCTCAGGAGCAGTTCTTC; CDR3 protein: CASSYSTGSQEQFF
clone size: once; D gene: -; V gene: TRBV18; J gene: TRBJ1-4; CDR3 DNA: TGTGCCAGCTCACCTACCGGGAGCTCAACTAATGAAAAACTGTTTTTT; CDR3 protein: CASSPTGSSTNEKLFF
clone size: -; D gene: -; V gene: TRBV27; J gene: TRBJ2-5; CDR3 DNA: TGTGCCAGCAGTTTCAGGGCGGGACAAGAGACCCAGTACTTC; CDR3 protein: CASSFRAGQETQYF
clone size: -; D gene: TRBD2; V gene: TRBV30; J gene: TRBJ2-1; CDR3 DNA: TGTGCCTGGACCCGGCCCAGCGGGAGTATAAATGAGCAGTTCTTC; CDR3 protein: CAWTRPSGSINEQFF
clone size: -; D gene: TRBD1; V gene: TRBV5-1; J gene: TRBJ2-1; CDR3 DNA: TGCGCCAGCAGCAGGGGACAGCCCCCGGGGTTCTTC; CDR3 protein: CASSRGQPPGFF
clone size: -; D gene: -; V gene: TRBV6-6; J gene: TRBJ2-1; CDR3 DNA: TGTGCCAGCAGTTACGCCGCAGGTTACTACAATGAGCAGTTCTTC; CDR3 protein: CASSYAAGYYNEQFF
clone size: -; D gene: -; V gene: TRBV5-1; J gene: TRBJ2-6; CDR3 DNA: TGCGCCAGCAGCTTGGAAGTAACAGGGTCTGGGGCCAACGTCCTGACTTTC; CDR3 protein: CASSLEVTGSGANVLTF
clone size: -; D gene: -; V gene: TRBV10-3; J gene: TRBJ1-3; CDR3 DNA: TGTGCCATCCTCGTCCGCGCAGAAGGAAACACCATATATTTT; CDR3 protein: CAILVRAEGNTIYF
clone size: -; D gene: -; V gene: TRBV6-5; J gene: TRBJ2-7; CDR3 DNA: TGTGCCAGTGGGACCTGGACGGACCTTAACTTC; CDR3 protein: CASGTWTDLNF
clone size: -; D gene: -; V gene: TRBV13; J gene: TRBJ2-1; CDR3 DNA: TGTGCCAGCAGCTTGGGTAGGTCCCCCCCTGAGCAGTTCTTC; CDR3 protein: CASSLGRSPPEQFF
clone size: -; D gene: -; V gene: TRBV18; J gene: TRBJ2-1; CDR3 DNA: TGTGCCAGCTCACCAACCGACTCCATCACCTACAATGAGCAGTTCTTC; CDR3 protein: CASSPTDSITYNEQFF
clone size: -; D gene: -; V gene: TRBV6-1; J gene: TRBJ1-5; CDR3 DNA: TGTGCCAGCAGTGGAAACAAGGATCAGCCCCAGCATTTT; CDR3 protein: CASSGNKDQPQHF
clone size: -; D gene: TRBD1; V gene: TRBV7-2; J gene: TRBJ1-4; CDR3 DNA: TGTGCCAGCAGCTTTAACAGGGGTGAAAAACTGTTTTTT; CDR3 protein: CASSFNRGEKLFF
clone size: once; D gene: -; V gene: TRBV3-1/TRBV3-2; J gene: TRBJ1-6; CDR3 DNA: TGTGCCAGCAGCCAAGGAAGGACCTATAATTCACCCCTCCACTTT; CDR3 protein: CASSQGRTYNSPLHF
clone size: -; D gene: -; V gene: TRBV6-4; J gene: TRBJ1-1; CDR3 DNA: TGTGCCAGCAGTGACTCGAGTCGGGGATCTGAAGCTTTCTTT; CDR3 protein: CASSDSSRGSEAFF
clone size: once; D gene: TRBD1; V gene: TRBV27; J gene: TRBJ1-1; CDR3 DNA: TGTGCCAGCAGTCGGACAGGGGGCATCACTGAAGCTTTCTTT; CDR3 protein: CASSRTGGITEAFF
clone size: -; D gene: -; V gene: TRBV3-1/TRBV3-2; J gene: TRBJ1-4; CDR3 DNA: TGTGCCAGCAGCCCGAACGCAGGGTTGGGTGAAAAACTGTTTTTT; CDR3 protein: CASSPNAGLGEKLFF
clone size: few; D gene: TRBD1; V gene: TRBV27; J gene: TRBJ1-5; CDR3 DNA: TGTGCCAGCAGTTTATTAAGGGGGCACAATCAGCCCCAGCATTTT; CDR3 protein: CASSLLRGHNQPQHF
clone size: -; D gene: TRBD2; V gene: TRBV9; J gene: TRBJ2-5; CDR3 DNA: TGTGCCAGCAGCGTAGGCGGGACTAGCGGGAGACGAGAGACCCAGTACTTC; CDR3 protein: CASSVGGTSGRRETQYF
clone size: once; D gene: TRBD2; V gene: TRBV5-1; J gene: TRBJ2-1; CDR3 DNA: TGCGCCAGCAGCTTGGGACTAGCGGGAGCTGGCAATGAGCAGTTCTTC; CDR3 protein: CASSLGLAGAGNEQFF
clone size: -; D gene: TRBD2; V gene: TRBV11-2; J gene: TRBJ2-7; CDR3 DNA: TGTGCCAGCAGCTTAGTTGCTTCGGGACTAGTTAGGTACGAGCAGTACTTC; CDR3 protein: CASSLVASGLVRYEQYF
clone size: -; D gene: TRBD1; V gene: TRBV25-1; J gene: TRBJ1-1; CDR3 DNA: TGTGCCAGCAGTGAATCTGGACAGGGAAACACTGAAGCTTTCTTT; CDR3 protein: CASSESGQGNTEAFF
clone size: -; D gene: TRBD1; V gene: TRBV19; J gene: TRBJ1-4; CDR3 DNA: TGTGCCAGTAGTGCCGGGACAGGGGGCGATCCAATTTTT; CDR3 protein: CASSAGTGGDPIF
clone size: -; D gene: TRBD1; V gene: TRBV5-6; J gene: TRBJ1-1; CDR3 DNA: TGTGCCAGCAGCTCCTGGACAGGGTGGACTGAAGCTTTCTTT; CDR3 protein: CASSSWTGWTEAFF